This TCR beta chain was sequenced for a study of response to subunit inactivated influenza vaccine. This clonotype appeared a few times. Its matching antigen is unknown. This CDR3 has 13 amino acids. Trimming pared 5 bases from V and 7 bases from J, leaving 12 bases between. Germline CDR1 is DFQATT and CDR2 is SNEGSKA (reference sequence). TCRdb re-called the RT-PCR reads with MiXCR, one entry per CDR3 protein. The sample includes 600,000 to 850,000 distinct CDR3 sequences, roughly 15% of them seen just once. General study points: Authors suggested that a seasonal influenza vaccination recruits few new T cells each time.

The TCR was taken from a man aged 50 to 59 who received an inactivated influenza vaccine. This chain joins TRBV20-1 and TRBJ1-6; the D gene is possibly TRBD1 (5 bases). The specimen was PBMCs from blood, collected approximately 15 days before vaccination. CDR3 loop: CSASAQGNSPLHF. CDR3 nucleotide sequence: TGCAGTGCTTCAGCCCAGGGAAATTCACCCCTCCACTTT.